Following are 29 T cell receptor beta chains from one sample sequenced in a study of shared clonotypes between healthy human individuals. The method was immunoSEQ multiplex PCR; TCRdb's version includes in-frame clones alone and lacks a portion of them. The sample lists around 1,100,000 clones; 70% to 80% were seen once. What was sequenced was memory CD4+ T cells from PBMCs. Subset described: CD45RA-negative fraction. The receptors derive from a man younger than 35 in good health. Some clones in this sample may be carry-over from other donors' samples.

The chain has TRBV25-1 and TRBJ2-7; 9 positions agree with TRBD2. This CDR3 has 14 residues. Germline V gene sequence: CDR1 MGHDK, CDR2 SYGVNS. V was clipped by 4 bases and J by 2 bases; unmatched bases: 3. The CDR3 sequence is CASSAPSGTYEQYF. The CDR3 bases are TGTGCCAGCAGTGCGCCTAGCGGGACCTACGAGCAGTACTTC.

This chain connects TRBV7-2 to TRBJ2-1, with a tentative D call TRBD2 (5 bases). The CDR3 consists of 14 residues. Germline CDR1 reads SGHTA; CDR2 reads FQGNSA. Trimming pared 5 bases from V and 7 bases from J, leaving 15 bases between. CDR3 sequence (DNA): TGTGCCAGCAGCCGGGGTCCGGCTTGGAATGAGCAGTTCTTC. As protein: CASSRGPAWNEQFF. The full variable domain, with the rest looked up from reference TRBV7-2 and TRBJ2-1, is GAGVSQSPSNKVTEKGKDVELRCDPISGHTALYWYRQSLGQGLEFLIYFQGNSAPDKSGLPSDRFSAERTGGSVSTLTIQRTQQEDSAVYLCASSRGPAWNEQFFGPGTRLTVL.

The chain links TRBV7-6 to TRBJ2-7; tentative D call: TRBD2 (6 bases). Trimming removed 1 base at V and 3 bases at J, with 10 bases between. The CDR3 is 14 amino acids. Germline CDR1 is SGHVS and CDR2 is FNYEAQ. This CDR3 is CASSLDEGLYEQYF. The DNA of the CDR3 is TGTGCCAGCAGCTTAGATGAGGGACTCTACGAGCAGTACTTC.

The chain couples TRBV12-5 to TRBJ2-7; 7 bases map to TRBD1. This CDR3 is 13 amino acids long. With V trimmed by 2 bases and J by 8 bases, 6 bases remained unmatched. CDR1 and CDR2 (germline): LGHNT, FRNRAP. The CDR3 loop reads CASGLSDRDKQYF. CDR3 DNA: TGTGCTAGTGGTTTGTCCGACAGGGATAAGCAGTACTTC.

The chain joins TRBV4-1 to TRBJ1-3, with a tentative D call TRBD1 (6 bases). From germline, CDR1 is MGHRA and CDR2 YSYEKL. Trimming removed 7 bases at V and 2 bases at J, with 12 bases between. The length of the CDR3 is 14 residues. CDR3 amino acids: CASTAGAAGNTIYF. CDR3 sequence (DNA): TGCGCCAGCACTGCGGGGGCTGCTGGAAACACCATATATTTT.

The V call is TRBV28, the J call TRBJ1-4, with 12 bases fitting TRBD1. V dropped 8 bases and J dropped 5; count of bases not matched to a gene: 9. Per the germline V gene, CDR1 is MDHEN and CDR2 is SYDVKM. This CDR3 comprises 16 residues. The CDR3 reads CASFGTGGKGNEKLFF. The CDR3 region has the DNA TGTGCCAGCTTCGGGACAGGGGGCAAAGGGAATGAAAAACTGTTTTTT. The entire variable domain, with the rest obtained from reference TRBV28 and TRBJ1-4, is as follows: DVKVTQSSRYLVKRTGEKVFLECVQDMDHENMFWYRQDPGLGLRLIYFSYDVKMKEKGDIPEGYSVSREKKERFSLILESASTNQTSMYLCASFGTGGKGNEKLFFGSGTQLSVL.

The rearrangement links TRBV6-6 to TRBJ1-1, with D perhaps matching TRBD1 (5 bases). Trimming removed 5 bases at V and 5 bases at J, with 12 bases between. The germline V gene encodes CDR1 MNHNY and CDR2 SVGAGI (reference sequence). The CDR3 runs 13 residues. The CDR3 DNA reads TGTGCCAGCAGTGGTTGGGGGAGTACTGAAGCTTTCTTT. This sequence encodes CASSGWGSTEAFF.

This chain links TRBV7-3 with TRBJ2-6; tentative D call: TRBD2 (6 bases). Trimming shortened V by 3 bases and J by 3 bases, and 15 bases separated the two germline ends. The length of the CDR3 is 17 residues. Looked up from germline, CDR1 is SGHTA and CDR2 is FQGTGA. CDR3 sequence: CASSFFGGSHGANVLTF. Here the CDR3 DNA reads TGTGCCAGCAGCTTTTTCGGAGGGTCTCATGGGGCCAACGTCCTGACTTTC.

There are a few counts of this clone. The CDR3 here is CASSRQGALGTEAFF. The CDR3, as DNA: TGTGCCAGCAGTCGACAGGGGGCGCTGGGCACTGAAGCTTTCTTT. The chain is built from TRBV6-5 and TRBJ1-1; 10 bases are a match to TRBD1. The ends lost 5 bases at V and 4 bases at J; junction bases unmatched: 7. Germline loops: CDR1 MNHEY, CDR2 SVGAGI. The CDR3 runs to 15 residues.

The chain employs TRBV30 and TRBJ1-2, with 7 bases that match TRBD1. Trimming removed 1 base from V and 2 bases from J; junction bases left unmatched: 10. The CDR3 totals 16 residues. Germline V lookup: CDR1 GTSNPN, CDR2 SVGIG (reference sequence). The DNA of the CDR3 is TGTGCCTGGAGTGCCCGTCCCGGGACAGAAAACTATGGCTACACCTTC. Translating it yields CAWSARPGTENYGYTF.

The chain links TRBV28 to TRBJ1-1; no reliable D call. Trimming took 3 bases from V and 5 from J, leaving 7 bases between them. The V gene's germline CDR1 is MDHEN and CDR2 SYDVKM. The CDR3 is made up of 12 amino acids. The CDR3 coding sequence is TGTGCCAGCAGTTTGAGGTGGACTGAAGCTTTCTTT. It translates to CASSLRWTEAFF.

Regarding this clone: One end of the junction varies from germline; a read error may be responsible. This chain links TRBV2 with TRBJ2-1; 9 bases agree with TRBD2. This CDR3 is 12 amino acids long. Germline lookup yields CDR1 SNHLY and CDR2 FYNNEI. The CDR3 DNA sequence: TGTGCCAGCATATTGGCGGGAGGGGCCCCGGTCTTC. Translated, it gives CASILAGGAPVF.

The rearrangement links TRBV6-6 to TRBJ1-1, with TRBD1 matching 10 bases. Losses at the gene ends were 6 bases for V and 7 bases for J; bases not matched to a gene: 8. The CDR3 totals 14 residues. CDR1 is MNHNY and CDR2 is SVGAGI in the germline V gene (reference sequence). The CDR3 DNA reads TGTGCCAGCAGAATCATGGACAGGGGGGGTGAAGCTTTCTTT. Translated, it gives CASRIMDRGGEAFF.

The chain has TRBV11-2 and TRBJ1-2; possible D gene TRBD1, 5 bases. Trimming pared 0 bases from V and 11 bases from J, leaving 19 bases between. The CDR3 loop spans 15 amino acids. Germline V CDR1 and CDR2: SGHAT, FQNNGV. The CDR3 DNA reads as TGTGCCAGCAGCTTAGATCGGGCACAGGCCCCTATGTACACCTTC. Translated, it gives CASSLDRAQAPMYTF.

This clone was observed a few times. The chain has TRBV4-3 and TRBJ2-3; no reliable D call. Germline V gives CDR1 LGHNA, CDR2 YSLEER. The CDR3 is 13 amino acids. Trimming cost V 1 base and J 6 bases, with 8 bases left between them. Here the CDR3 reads CASSQASMDTQYF. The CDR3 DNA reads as TGCGCCAGCAGCCAAGCTAGTATGGATACGCAGTATTTT.

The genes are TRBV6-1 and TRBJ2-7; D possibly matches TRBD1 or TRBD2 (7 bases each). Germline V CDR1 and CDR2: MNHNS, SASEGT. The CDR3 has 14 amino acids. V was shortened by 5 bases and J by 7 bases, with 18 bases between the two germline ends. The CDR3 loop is CASSPGQAAGEQYF. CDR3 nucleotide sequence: TGTGCCAGCAGTCCAGGACAGGCAGCGGGGGAGCAGTACTTC.

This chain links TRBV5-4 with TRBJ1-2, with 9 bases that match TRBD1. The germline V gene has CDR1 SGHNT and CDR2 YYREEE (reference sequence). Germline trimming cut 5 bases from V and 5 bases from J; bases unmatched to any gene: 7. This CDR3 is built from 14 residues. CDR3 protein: CASRSGQGEYGYTF. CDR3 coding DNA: TGTGCCAGCAGGTCGGGACAGGGAGAGTATGGCTACACCTTC.

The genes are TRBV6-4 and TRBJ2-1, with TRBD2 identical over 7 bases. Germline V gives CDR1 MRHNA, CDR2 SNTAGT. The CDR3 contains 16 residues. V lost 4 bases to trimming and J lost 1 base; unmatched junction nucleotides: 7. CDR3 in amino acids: CASSASGASSYNEQFF. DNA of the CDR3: TGTGCCAGCAGTGCGAGCGGGGCTTCGTCCTACAATGAGCAGTTCTTC.

CDR3 in amino acids: CASSYRTSGRETQYF. CDR3 nucleotide sequence: TGTGCCAGCAGCTACAGGACTAGCGGGAGGGAGACCCAGTACTTC. The chain employs TRBV5-6 and TRBJ2-5; 14 bases map to TRBD2. V was pared by 3 bases and J by 5 bases, with 3 bases of the junction left unmatched. Germline V gene lookup returns CDR1 SGHDT and CDR2 YYEEEE. CDR3 length equals 15 residues.

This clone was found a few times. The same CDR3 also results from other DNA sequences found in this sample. In DNA, the CDR3 is TGCAGCGTTGAAGATAGCTCCGTCTATGGCTACACCTTC. This translates into CSVEDSSVYGYTF. The chain is built from TRBV29-1 and TRBJ1-2; D uncertain. The CDR3 extends over 13 amino acids. Per germline, CDR1 SQVTM and CDR2 ANQGSEA. V dropped 0 bases and J dropped 4 bases, with 9 bases sitting between them.

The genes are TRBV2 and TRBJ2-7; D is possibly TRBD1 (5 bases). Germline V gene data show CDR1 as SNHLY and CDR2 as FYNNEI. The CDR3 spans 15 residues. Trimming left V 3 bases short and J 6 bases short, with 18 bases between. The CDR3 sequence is CASSDRDRDLTEQYF. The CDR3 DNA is TGTGCCAGCAGTGATAGAGACAGAGACCTTACCGAGCAGTACTTC.

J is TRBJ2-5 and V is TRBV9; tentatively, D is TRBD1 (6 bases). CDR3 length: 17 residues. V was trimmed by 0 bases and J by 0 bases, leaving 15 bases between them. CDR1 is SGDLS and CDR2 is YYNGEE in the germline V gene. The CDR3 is CASSVGRLQGYQETQYF. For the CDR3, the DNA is TGTGCCAGCAGCGTAGGACGACTTCAGGGGTACCAAGAGACCCAGTACTTC. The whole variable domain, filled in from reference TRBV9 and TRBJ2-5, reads DSGVTQTPKHLITATGQRVTLRCSPRSGDLSVYWYQQSLDQGLQFLIQYYNGEERAKGNILERFSAQQFPDLHSELNLSSLELGDSALYFCASSVGRLQGYQETQYFGPGTRLLVL.

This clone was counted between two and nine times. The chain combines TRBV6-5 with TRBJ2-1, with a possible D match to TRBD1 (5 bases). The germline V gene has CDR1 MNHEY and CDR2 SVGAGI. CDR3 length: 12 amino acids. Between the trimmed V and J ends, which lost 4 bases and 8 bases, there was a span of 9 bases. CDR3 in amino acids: CASSSQGHEQFF. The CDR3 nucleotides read TGTGCCAGCAGTTCCCAGGGCCATGAGCAGTTCTTC.

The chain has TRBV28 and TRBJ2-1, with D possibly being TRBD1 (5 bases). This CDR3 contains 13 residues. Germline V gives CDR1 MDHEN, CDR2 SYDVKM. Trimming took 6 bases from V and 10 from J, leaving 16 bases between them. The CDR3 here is CASRDNGLTEQFF. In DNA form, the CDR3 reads TGTGCCAGCAGGGACAACGGGCTAACCGAGCAGTTCTTC.

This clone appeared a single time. CDR3 residues: CASSVSRNTIYF. In nucleotides, the CDR3 is TGTGCCAGCAGTGTCAGCCGAAACACCATATATTTT. The chain joins TRBV27 to TRBJ1-3; no clear D gene. V lost 5 bases and J 5 bases, leaving 7 bases between the germline ends. Germline CDR1 and CDR2: MNHEY and SMNVEV (reference sequence). CDR3 length: 12 residues.

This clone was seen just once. The CDR3 reads CASSPLPGSKRADTQYF. The CDR3 DNA is TGTGCCAGCAGCCCCCTTCCAGGGTCAAAACGGGCAGATACGCAGTATTTT. The chain is built from TRBV7-7 and TRBJ2-3; D is perhaps TRBD1 (5 bases). Germline CDR1 is SSHAT and CDR2 is FNYEAQ (reference sequence). Trimming removed 5 bases at V and 4 bases at J, with 22 bases between. This CDR3 region has 17 residues.

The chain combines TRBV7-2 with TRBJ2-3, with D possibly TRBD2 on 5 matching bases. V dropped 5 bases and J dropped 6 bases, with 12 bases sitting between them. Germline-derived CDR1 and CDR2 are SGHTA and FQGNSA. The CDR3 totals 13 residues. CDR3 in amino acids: CASSRGPGDTQYF. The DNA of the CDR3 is TGTGCCAGCAGCCGAGGACCGGGGGATACGCAGTATTTT.

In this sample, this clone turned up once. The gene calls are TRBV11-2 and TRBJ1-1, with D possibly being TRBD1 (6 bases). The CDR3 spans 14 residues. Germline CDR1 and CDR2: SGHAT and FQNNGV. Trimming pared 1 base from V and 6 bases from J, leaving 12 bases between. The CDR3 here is CASSLGWGGAEAFF. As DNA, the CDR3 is TGTGCCAGCAGCTTAGGGTGGGGGGGCGCTGAAGCTTTCTTT. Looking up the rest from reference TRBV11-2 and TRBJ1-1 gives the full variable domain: EAGVAQSPRYKIIEKRQSVAFWCNPISGHATLYWYQQILGQGPKLLIQFQNNGVVDDSQLPKDRFSAERLKGVDSTLKIQPAKLEDSAVYLCASSLGWGGAEAFFGQGTRLTVV.

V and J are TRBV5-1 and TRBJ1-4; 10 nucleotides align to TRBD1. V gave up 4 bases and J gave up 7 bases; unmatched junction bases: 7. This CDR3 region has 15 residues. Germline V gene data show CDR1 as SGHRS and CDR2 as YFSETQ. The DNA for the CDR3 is TGCGCCAGCAGCATAGAAGGGACAGGGGTTGAAAAACTGTTTTTT. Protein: CASSIEGTGVEKLFF.